This paragraph covers one TCR beta chain sequence. The sample comes from a study of blood T cell repertoires in COVID-19. Whole-study context: Donors in the United States, Italy and Spain gave samples during acute or convalescent COVID-19. PBMCs, B-cell-depleted T cells, or T cells provided the cDNA or gDNA that made up the material.

Original processing methods: Quantification of nucleated cells was approximated via reference gene primer amplification. Using immunoSEQ multiplex PCR, the repertoire was profiled, and TCRdb retains in-frame clones only, with some absent. V, J and clone size derive from that table, while D and trimming were established from the DNA sequence. The sample records approximately 280,000 clones, around 86% being singletons. The sequenced material came from peripheral blood. The sequence came from a man between 50 and 59 years old with acute or convalescent COVID-19.

The CDR3 is CASSTASNEQFF. The CDR3 DNA reads as TGTGCCAGCAGTACAGCATCCAATGAGCAGTTCTTC. The chain recombines TRBV2 with TRBJ2-1, with D hard to call. CDR3 length: 12 amino acids. Germline CDR1 reads SNHLY; CDR2 reads FYNNEI. Deletions cut 5 bases from V and 6 bases from J, with 8 bases between.